A selection of T cell receptor beta chains follows, all from one sample in a study of a mutant IDH1 vaccine in newly diagnosed glioma. Antigen specificity for these receptors is unknown. The data were produced by immunoSEQ multiplex PCR, yet TCRdb's version contains in-frame clones alone and is incomplete. The data contain roughly 51,000 clones, about 81% of them seen just once; the ten biggest clones take up around 8%. The input for sequencing was PBMCs, taken from a glioma patient whose treatment included an IDH1 peptide vaccine. The receptors here all came from a woman between 40 and 50 years old with glioma. Some clones in this sample may be carry-over from other donors' samples. The CDR3 runs from the conserved cysteine through the conserved F or W. A D gene is named only where the DNA matches it firmly. Expanded clones get a size class; other rows say once, few or many, or leave the size out.

TRBJ1-1 | TRBD1 | . | TRBV6-6 | TGTGCCAGCAGTTCCCCTCGACAGGGAGGGGACACTGAAGCTTTCTTT | CASSSPRQGGDTEAFF
TRBJ1-5 | . | . | TRBV7-8 | TGTGCCAGCAGCTTAGCGGAGAATCAGCCCCAGCATTTT | CASSLAENQPQHF
TRBJ2-7 | . | . | TRBV18 | TGTGCCAGCTCACTCGGAGGCTACGAGCAGTACTTC | CASSLGGYEQYF
TRBJ1-2 | . | . | TRBV6-8 | TGTGCCAGCCCAGGGAATCAGTATGGCTACACCTTC | CASPGNQYGYTF
TRBJ1-5 | . | . | TRBV30 | TGTGCCTGGAGTGTCCGAGGGGGGAGCAATCAGCCCCAGCATTTT | CAWSVRGGSNQPQHF
TRBJ2-2 | . | . | TRBV7-8 | TGTGCCAGCAGCCCCGGGGCGCCCGGGGAGCTGTTTTTT | CASSPGAPGELFF
TRBJ2-3 | . | . | TRBV6-5 | TGTGCCAGCAGTACTCCGTCGGATACGCAGTATTTT | CASSTPSDTQYF
TRBJ2-7 | TRBD1 | once | TRBV6-6 | TGTGCCAGCAGTTACACGGGACAGGCCAGCTACGAGCAGTACTTC | CASSYTGQASYEQYF
TRBJ1-1 | . | . | TRBV4-2 | TGTGCCAGCAGCCAAGATAAGACCGAGGCGCTGCCGGCCACTGAAGCTTTCTTT | CASSQDKTEALPATEAFF
TRBJ1-5 | . | . | TRBV18 | TGTGCCAGCTCAGCCCGGACAGTTTCCAATCAGCCCCAGCATTTT | CASSARTVSNQPQHF
TRBJ2-2 | . | . | TRBV10-3 | TGTGCCATCAGTGCTTTACCGTCGAACACCGGGGAGCTGTTTTTT | CAISALPSNTGELFF
TRBJ2-7 | . | once | TRBV30 | TGTGCCTGGAGTGCCGGAACCTCAAACGCGGACGAGCAGTACTTC | CAWSAGTSNADEQYF
TRBJ1-1 | TRBD1 | . | TRBV7-9 | TGTGCCAGCACGGGTCAGGGGGTGAACACTGAAGCTTTCTTT | CASTGQGVNTEAFF
TRBJ1-6 | . | few | TRBV18 | TGTGCCAGCTCACCAAAGGGCGAGGGGAATTCACCCCTCCACTTT | CASSPKGEGNSPLHF
TRBJ1-6 | . | . | TRBV6-5 | TGTGCCAGCAGTTACTCGAAGATTTCACCCCTCCACTTT | CASSYSKISPLHF
TRBJ2-5 | . | . | TRBV5-1 | TGCGCCAGCAGCTTCCCCAGCGAAGAGACCCAGTACTTC | CASSFPSEETQYF
TRBJ1-1 | . | . | TRBV2 | TGTGCCAGCAGTGAAGCTAGGCCCATGAACACTGAAGCTTTCTTT | CASSEARPMNTEAFF
TRBJ2-7 | TRBD2 | . | TRBV5-1 | TGCGCCAGCAGCTCTTATCCGGGACTAGCTCGCGAGCAGTACTTC | CASSSYPGLAREQYF
TRBJ2-7 | . | . | TRBV9 | TGTGCCAGCAGCTTCCGGACAGACGCGGATGAGCAGTACTTC | CASSFRTDADEQYF
TRBJ2-7 | . | . | TRBV5-5 | TGTGCCAGCAGCTTAAGAAGGACTTTCTCCTACGAGCAGTACTTC | CASSLRRTFSYEQYF
TRBJ1-2 | . | . | TRBV4-3 | TGCGCCAGCAGCCAAAGGCAGGGGAACTATGGCTACACCTTC | CASSQRQGNYGYTF
TRBJ1-3 | . | . | TRBV5-1 | TGCGCCAGCAGCCTCCAGGGGAGCTCTGGAAACACCATATATTTT | CASSLQGSSGNTIYF
TRBJ1-3 | . | . | TRBV9 | TGTGCCAGCAGCGCAAGGGACCTACTCTCAGGAAACACCATATATTTT | CASSARDLLSGNTIYF
TRBJ2-7 | TRBD1 | . | TRBV19 | TGTGCCAGTACCGCCGGGACAGGGCCCGCCTACGAGCAGTACTTC | CASTAGTGPAYEQYF
TRBJ1-2 | TRBD1 | . | TRBV7-9 | TGTGCCAGCAGCTTAGGGGACAGGTCGGGTGGCTACACCTTC | CASSLGDRSGGYTF
TRBJ1-2 | . | . | TRBV27 | TGTGCCAGCAGTCCGCAGGCAGATAGCTATGGCTACACCTTC | CASSPQADSYGYTF
TRBJ1-1 | . | . | TRBV10-1 | TGCGCCAGCAGAATGACAACGAACACTGAAGCTTTCTTT | CASRMTTNTEAFF
TRBJ1-2 | TRBD1 | . | TRBV7-9 | TGTGCCAGCAGCTTAGAGGGGGCGCCCGGCTATGGCTACACCTTC | CASSLEGAPGYGYTF
TRBJ2-4 | TRBD1 | few | TRBV2 | TGTGCCAGCAGTATCGACAGGGGAATAGGAAACATTCAGTACTTC | CASSIDRGIGNIQYF
TRBJ2-5 | . | . | TRBV2 | TGTGCCAGCAGTGAAAAGGGCCTGTACCAAGAGACCCAGTACTTC | CASSEKGLYQETQYF
TRBJ2-7 | TRBD2 | . | TRBV30 | TGTGCCTGGAGTCCTCCCGGGACTATATACGAGCAGTACTTC | CAWSPPGTIYEQYF
TRBJ2-3 | TRBD2 | . | TRBV30 | TGTGCCTGGGGTCGGAGCGGGGCAGATACGCAGTATTTT | CAWGRSGADTQYF
TRBJ1-6 | . | . | TRBV9 | TGTGCCAGCAGCGCCGGGACCGGTTATAATTCACCCCTCCACTTT | CASSAGTGYNSPLHF
TRBJ2-1 | TRBD2 | . | TRBV7-9 | TGTGCCAGCAGTTCCGGGGGCCTAGCGGGGAGGTACAATGAGCAGTTCTTC | CASSSGGLAGRYNEQFF
TRBJ1-4 | TRBD1 | . | TRBV28 | TGTGCCAGCAGACTAGACAGGGATTGGGCAACTAATGAAAAACTGTTTTTT | CASRLDRDWATNEKLFF
TRBJ1-4 | TRBD1 | . | TRBV5-4 | TGTGCCAGCTCACCAGGGGGCTCTACTAATGAAAAACTGTTTTTT | CASSPGGSTNEKLFF
TRBJ1-1 | TRBD1 | few | TRBV6-6 | TGTGCCAGCAGCACCGGACAGGGGGTGGGTGAAGCTTTCTTT | CASSTGQGVGEAFF
TRBJ1-4 | TRBD1 | . | TRBV20-1 | TGCAGTGCTAGGGGACAGGGCCTCTTGTTTTTT | CSARGQGLLFF
TRBJ2-1 | TRBD2 | . | TRBV9 | TGTGCCAGCAGCGAACTAGCGGGGGGGTGGGATGAGCAGTTCTTC | CASSELAGGWDEQFF
TRBJ1-1 | . | . | TRBV11-1 | TGTGCCAGCAGCCCTCTCGGCAGGTCGAACACTGAAGCTTTCTTT | CASSPLGRSNTEAFF
TRBJ2-7 | . | once | TRBV2 | TGTGCCAGCAGTGAAGTAGTACAGCGGGCCTACGAGCAGTACTTC | CASSEVVQRAYEQYF